These 20 T cell receptor beta chains originate from one sample sequenced in a study of CD8 T cells in Susac syndrome. cDNA came from around 0.5 to 1 ug RNA primed by random hexamers. MiXCR, applied by TCRdb to the immunoSEQ multiplex PCR reads, yields one record per CDR3 protein. Among roughly 180,000 distinct CDR3 sequences listed, about 94% were seen once. Sequencing input: CD4+ T cells from PBMCs. These receptors all come from a human donor in good health.

V usage is TRBV11-2 and J usage is TRBJ2-7; 8 bases are shared with TRBD2. From germline, CDR1 is SGHAT and CDR2 FQNNGV. The trim removed 1 base at V and 3 bases at J, leaving 5 bases unmatched. This CDR3 has 15 residues. This CDR3 reads CASSLVAGTRYEQYF. The CDR3 coding sequence is TGTGCCAGCAGCTTAGTAGCGGGGACGCGCTACGAGCAGTACTTC. Full variable domain (missing parts from reference TRBV11-2 and TRBJ2-7): EAGVAQSPRYKIIEKRQSVAFWCNPISGHATLYWYQQILGQGPKLLIQFQNNGVVDDSQLPKDRFSAERLKGVDSTLKIQPAKLEDSAVYLCASSLVAGTRYEQYFGPGTRLTVT.

This chain's CDR3 is CSVHRQGDFNYGYTF. CDR3 bases: TGCAGCGTTCATCGACAGGGAGATTTTAACTATGGCTACACCTTC. The rearrangement links TRBV29-1 to TRBJ1-2; 7 bases are a match to TRBD1. V shed 5 bases, J shed 1 base, and the junction held 10 bases outside the gene matches. This CDR3 comprises 15 residues. Germline V gene sequence: CDR1 SQVTM, CDR2 ANQGSEA.

This clonotype was counted a few times. The rearrangement links TRBV5-6 to TRBJ1-1; 8 positions agree with TRBD1. Germline V gene data show CDR1 as SGHDT and CDR2 as YYEEEE. The V segment lost 3 bases and the J segment 3 bases; nucleotides outside the gene matches: 1. This CDR3 is 13 amino acids long. The CDR3: CASSSDRDTEAFF. CDR3 in DNA: TGTGCCAGCAGCTCGGACAGGGACACTGAAGCTTTCTTT.

The chain joins TRBV25-1 to TRBJ2-7, with D possibly being TRBD1 (5 bases). There are 14 residues in the CDR3. Germline CDR1 is MGHDK and CDR2 is SYGVNS. V lost 2 bases, J lost 0 bases, and 8 bases lay in between. The CDR3 protein is CASSETGVSYEQYF. The CDR3 coding sequence is TGTGCCAGCAGTGAAACAGGCGTCTCCTACGAGCAGTACTTC.

The chain links TRBV20-1 to TRBJ2-5; D possibly corresponds to TRBD1 (6 bases). The V end was cut by 6 bases, the J end by 5 bases, with 22 bases between. CDR1 and CDR2 (germline): DFQATT, SNEGSKA (reference sequence). The CDR3 spans 15 residues. CDR3 bases: TGCAGTGCGACCCCCTTCAGGGGCGCCCCGGAGACCCAGTACTTC. Translating it yields CSATPFRGAPETQYF.

This chain links TRBV29-1 with TRBJ1-5; possible D gene TRBD1, 5 bases. Germline V CDR1 and CDR2: SQVTM, ANQGSEA. CDR3 length: 12 amino acids. The V and J ends lost 6 bases and 7 bases respectively, with 13 bases between them. CDR3 amino acids: CSVAQVGQPQHF. In nucleotides, the CDR3 is TGCAGCGTGGCACAGGTGGGCCAGCCCCAGCATTTT.

V and J are TRBV15 and TRBJ1-2; D is possibly TRBD1 (6 bases). The CDR3 totals 14 residues. V was cut by 0 bases and J by 8 bases, with 13 bases left in between. Germline CDR1 is LNHNV and CDR2 is YYDKDF (reference sequence). CDR3 region: CATSRELGADGYTF. CDR3 coding DNA: TGTGCCACCAGCAGAGAACTGGGGGCGGACGGCTACACCTTC.

The chain couples TRBV3-1 to TRBJ2-7; D may match TRBD1 or TRBD2 (5 bases each). V was trimmed by 5 bases and J by 3 bases, leaving 20 bases between them. This CDR3 has 16 residues. CDR1 and CDR2 (germline): LGHDT, YNNKEL (reference sequence). CDR3 nucleotides: TGTGCCAGCAGCTCTCGGGTGGGACCTCGCTTCTACGAGCAGTACTTC. Residues: CASSSRVGPRFYEQYF.

This clonotype was seen just once. The chain combines TRBV5-1 with TRBJ2-3, with D unresolved. Trimming removed 0 bases from V and 2 bases from J, with 7 bases in between. Per germline, CDR1 SGHRS and CDR2 YFSETQ. The CDR3 consists of 14 residues. CDR3 DNA: TGCGCCAGCAGCTTGGATGGGCCCACAGATACGCAGTATTTT. Protein: CASSLDGPTDTQYF.

The rearrangement uses TRBV3-1 and TRBJ1-1, with unresolved D. The V and J ends lost 2 bases and 7 bases respectively, with 5 bases between them. This CDR3 region has 11 residues. CDR1 is LGHDT, CDR2 YNNKEL, per germline (reference sequence). The CDR3 region is CASSQMGEAFF. CDR3 nucleotides: TGTGCCAGCAGCCAAATGGGTGAAGCTTTCTTT.

The chain couples TRBV29-1 to TRBJ2-2, with 9 bases lining up with TRBD1. Germline V lookup: CDR1 SQVTM, CDR2 ANQGSEA. The junction had 8 bases not matched to a gene; V was cut back by 8 bases and J by 7 bases. The CDR3 has 13 residues. The CDR3 region is CSTRGQGVGELFF. The CDR3, as DNA: TGCAGCACCCGGGGACAGGGAGTCGGGGAGCTGTTTTTT.

The chain has TRBV7-3 and TRBJ2-1; weak D call: TRBD2 (5 bases). V lost 3 bases, J lost 5 bases, and 17 bases lay in between. The CDR3 sequence is 16 residues long. Germline V gene data show CDR1 as SGHTA and CDR2 as FQGTGA. The CDR3 loop is CASSFTRDSGNNEQFF. The CDR3 nucleotides read TGTGCCAGCAGCTTTACTAGAGACTCAGGAAACAATGAGCAGTTCTTC.

The chain joins TRBV2 to TRBJ2-1; TRBD2 aligns across 7 bases. This CDR3 spans 15 amino acids. CDR1 is SNHLY and CDR2 is FYNNEI in the germline V gene. With 3 bases clipped from V and 2 bases from J, the junction kept 4 bases outside the gene matches. As DNA, the CDR3 is TGTGCCAGCAGTGAGGAAGCGGGGCCCTACAATGAGCAGTTCTTC. It yields the protein CASSEEAGPYNEQFF.

This clonotype appeared once. V is TRBV6-2 or TRBV6-3 and J is TRBJ1-2; D unclear. The CDR3 is 13 amino acids. Germline-derived CDR1 and CDR2 are MNHEY and SVGEGT. V was clipped by 2 bases and J by 4 bases, with 8 bases between them. CDR3 nucleotide sequence: TGTGCCAGCAGTTACGGCCACGTCTATGGCTACACCTTC. Translation gives CASSYGHVYGYTF.

The V and J genes are TRBV20-1 and TRBJ2-7, with D hard to call. The CDR3 contains 14 residues. Germline loops: CDR1 DFQATT, CDR2 SNEGSKA (reference sequence). Trimming pared 3 bases from V and 0 bases from J, leaving 12 bases between. The CDR3 DNA reads as TGCAGTGCTAGTAGTCAGTCTTACTCCTACGAGCAGTACTTC. It translates to CSASSQSYSYEQYF.

The rearrangement links TRBV30 to TRBJ2-7; 8 nucleotides agree with TRBD1. The CDR3 consists of 15 residues. Germline lookup yields CDR1 GTSNPN and CDR2 SVGIG (reference sequence). V shed 2 bases, J shed 5 bases, and the junction held 11 bases outside the gene matches. The CDR3 region has the DNA TGTGCCTGGAGTTTGTGGACAGGGCCCAAAAACGAGCAGTACTTC. Its translation: CAWSLWTGPKNEQYF. Looking up the rest from reference TRBV30 and TRBJ2-7 gives the full variable domain: SQTIHQWPATLVQPVGSPLSLECTVEGTSNPNLYWYRQAAGRGLQLLFYSVGIGQISSEVPQNLSASRPQDRQFILSSKKLLLSDSGFYLCAWSLWTGPKNEQYFGPGTRLTVT.

CDR3 in amino acids: CASKSGTSYEQYF. CDR3 coding DNA: TGCGCCAGCAAATCAGGGACCTCCTACGAGCAGTACTTC. The chain combines TRBV23-1 with TRBJ2-7; D is possibly TRBD1 or TRBD2 (5 bases each). TRBV23-1 is an open reading frame, and its role is uncertain. This CDR3 is 13 amino acids long. With 7 bases removed from V and 0 bases from J, the gap between germline ends came to 10 bases.

The chain has TRBV20-1 and TRBJ2-5; D may be TRBD1 (6 bases). The CDR3 is 15 amino acids. CDR1 is DFQATT and CDR2 is SNEGSKA in the germline V gene (reference sequence). V lost 0 bases and J 2 bases, leaving 13 bases between the germline ends. The CDR3: CSARDYGRGQETQYF. The CDR3, as DNA: TGCAGTGCTAGAGATTACGGCAGGGGACAAGAGACCCAGTACTTC.

This chain links TRBV28 with TRBJ1-5; possible D gene TRBD1, 6 bases. CDR1 is MDHEN and CDR2 is SYDVKM in the germline V gene. V was pared by 5 bases and J by 6 bases, with 14 bases between. The CDR3 loop spans 14 amino acids. CDR3 sequence: CASSATGVIQPQHF. The CDR3 region has the DNA TGTGCCAGCAGTGCGACAGGTGTTATTCAGCCCCAGCATTTT.

This rearrangement joins TRBV20-1 to TRBJ1-1; D is possibly TRBD1 (6 bases). Per the germline V gene, CDR1 is DFQATT and CDR2 is SNEGSKA (reference sequence). The length of the CDR3 is 15 residues. The V end was cut by 4 bases, the J end by 3 bases, with 18 bases between. In DNA form, the CDR3 reads TGCAGTGCTAAATGGGGGGCGCGGCTGGACACTGAAGCTTTCTTT. It yields the protein CSAKWGARLDTEAFF.